This entry lists 5 T cell receptor beta chains sequenced from one sample in a study of response to subunit inactivated influenza vaccine. MiXCR was run by TCRdb on the RT-PCR reads, yielding one entry per CDR3 protein. In the table there are hundreds of thousands of distinct CDR3 sequences, roughly 18% of which are singletons. Specimen: PBMCs from blood, collected 4 to 6 days after vaccination. These receptor sequences come from a man in his fifties who received an inactivated influenza vaccine.

The chain links TRBV29-1 to TRBJ1-1; a weak D match, TRBD1 (5 bases). Per the germline V gene, CDR1 is SQVTM and CDR2 is ANQGSEA. The ends were cut back, 7 bases at V and 2 bases at J, with 14 bases in the middle. The CDR3 loop spans 13 amino acids. CDR3 sequence (DNA): TGCAGCGCCCTTTGGGGGGGAAACACTGAAGCTTTCTTT. This sequence encodes CSALWGGNTEAFF.

This clonotype was observed a handful of times. The gene calls are TRBV4-3 and TRBJ2-3; D gene uncertain. This CDR3 contains 14 residues. Trimming took 2 bases from V and 0 from J, leaving 6 bases between them. Germline V lookup: CDR1 LGHNA, CDR2 YSLEER. The CDR3 region has the DNA TGCGCCAGCAGCCAACAGACAAGCACAGATACGCAGTATTTT. This gives the protein CASSQQTSTDTQYF.

In this sample, this clonotype turned up a few times. The CDR3 sequence: CASSEGLAGGLETQYF. The CDR3 DNA reads as TGTGCCAGCAGTGAAGGACTAGCGGGGGGGCTGGAGACCCAGTACTTC. This sequence joins TRBV12-3 or TRBV12-4 and TRBJ2-5; 15 bases match TRBD2. The CDR3 loop spans 16 amino acids. The trim removed 5 bases at V and 5 bases at J, leaving 6 bases unmatched.

This clonotype was picked up a small number of times. V is TRBV20-1 and J is TRBJ2-1; maybe TRBD1 (5 bases). The length of the CDR3 is 13 residues. V lost 5 bases and J 0 bases, leaving 8 bases between the germline ends. Germline CDR1 reads DFQATT; CDR2 reads SNEGSKA (reference sequence). CDR3 DNA sequence: TGCAGTGCTCGACAGAGCTCCTACAATGAGCAGTTCTTC. Amino acid sequence: CSARQSSYNEQFF.

This clonotype came up a few times. J is TRBJ2-7 and V is TRBV20-1; no firm D call. Germline assignment: CDR1 DFQATT and CDR2 SNEGSKA (reference sequence). There are 12 residues in the CDR3. Trimming took off 0 bases at V and 9 bases at J, with 12 bases between the two ends. CDR3 nucleotides: TGCAGTGCTAGAGATCCCCCGGGCGGGCAGTACTTC. Amino acids: CSARDPPGGQYF.